Sequencing of this T cell receptor beta chain was carried out in a study of cytomegalovirus exposure and HLA in healthy donors. Despite likely unrecorded immune exposures, the donors were nominally healthy at the time of sampling. Study-level points and caveats: TCR beta sequences reportedly predicted the HLA-A and HLA-B alleles of most subjects accurately. Reported results showed that the classifier diagnosed cytomegalovirus status with high specificity and sensitivity. Later analysis identified about 15,000 TCR beta sequences associated with HLA alleles, using a false discovery rate threshold of 0.05.

Use of 60 Vbeta and 13 Jbeta primers characterized the PCR. Clones were sequenced by immunoSEQ multiplex PCR, and TCRdb holds only the in-frame ones, with some missing. The sample lists tens of thousands of clones, 84% occurring once. The table lists this clone with a few counts. Its specificity is unknown. Sequenced sample: PBMCs. This receptor was taken from a man between 65 and 85 years old in good health and CMV-seropositive.

The CDR3 loop is CASSLSPLQRGGLHEQFF. The CDR3 DNA follows: TGTGCCAGCAGCTTATCCCCACTCCAGCGGGGGGGCCTCCATGAGCAGTTCTTC. The rearrangement joins TRBV11-2 to TRBJ2-1, with TRBD2 matching 10 bases. The germline gives CDR1 SGHAT, CDR2 FQNNGV. This CDR3 has 18 residues. Trimming cost V 2 bases and J 8 bases; bases outside gene matches: 15.